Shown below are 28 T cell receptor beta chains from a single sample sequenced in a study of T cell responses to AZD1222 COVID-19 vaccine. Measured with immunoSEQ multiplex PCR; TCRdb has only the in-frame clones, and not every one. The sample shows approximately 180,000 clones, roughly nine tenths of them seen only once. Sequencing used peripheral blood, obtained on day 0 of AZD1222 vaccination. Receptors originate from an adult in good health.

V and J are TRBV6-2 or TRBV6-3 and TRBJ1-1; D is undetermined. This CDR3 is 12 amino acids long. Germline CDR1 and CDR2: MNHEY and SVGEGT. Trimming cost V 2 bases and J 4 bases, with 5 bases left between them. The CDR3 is CASSYGTTEAFF. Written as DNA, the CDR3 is TGTGCCAGCAGTTACGGTACCACTGAAGCTTTCTTT.

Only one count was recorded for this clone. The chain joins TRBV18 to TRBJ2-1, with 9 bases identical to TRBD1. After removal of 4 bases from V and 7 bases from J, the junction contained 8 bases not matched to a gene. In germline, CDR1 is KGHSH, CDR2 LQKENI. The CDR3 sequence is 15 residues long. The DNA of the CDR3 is TGTGCCAGCTCACGTCCGAGACAGGGGGTAAATGAGCAGTTCTTC. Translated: CASSRPRQGVNEQFF.

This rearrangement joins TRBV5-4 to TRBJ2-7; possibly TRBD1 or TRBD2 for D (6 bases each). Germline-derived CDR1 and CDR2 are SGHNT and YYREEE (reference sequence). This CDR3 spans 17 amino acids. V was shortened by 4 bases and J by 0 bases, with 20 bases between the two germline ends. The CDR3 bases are TGTGCCAGCAGCGACGGTCCCCTCGGGGGCATCTCCTACGAGCAGTACTTC. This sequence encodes CASSDGPLGGISYEQYF.

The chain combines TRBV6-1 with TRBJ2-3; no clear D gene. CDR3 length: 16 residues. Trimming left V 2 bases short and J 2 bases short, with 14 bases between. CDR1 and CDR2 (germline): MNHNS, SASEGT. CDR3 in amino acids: CASSERGPRFTDTQYF. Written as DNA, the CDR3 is TGTGCCAGCAGTGAACGTGGGCCGAGGTTCACAGATACGCAGTATTTT.

The CDR3: CASSLDQNTEAFF. The DNA of the CDR3 is TGTGCCAGCAGCTTAGACCAGAACACTGAAGCTTTCTTT. The rearrangement uses TRBV11-2 and TRBJ1-1; D unresolved. This CDR3 contains 13 residues. Germline CDR1 reads SGHAT; CDR2 reads FQNNGV. Trimming stripped 0 bases from V and 1 base from J, with 3 bases between.

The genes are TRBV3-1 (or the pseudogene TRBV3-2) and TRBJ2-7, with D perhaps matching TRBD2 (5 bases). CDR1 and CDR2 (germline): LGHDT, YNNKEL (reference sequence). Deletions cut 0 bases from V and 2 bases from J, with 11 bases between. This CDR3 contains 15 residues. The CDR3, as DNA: TGTGCCAGCAGCCAAGATGCCGCCGGGACCTACGAGCAGTACTTC. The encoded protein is CASSQDAAGTYEQYF.

CDR3 residues: CASSLERQSTDTQYF. DNA for the CDR3: TGTGCCAGCAGCTTGGAAAGACAGAGCACAGATACGCAGTATTTT. The chain joins TRBV5-4 to TRBJ2-3; possible D gene TRBD1, 5 bases. This CDR3 is built from 15 residues. V was shortened by 0 bases and J by 0 bases, with 8 bases between the two germline ends. Germline CDR1 SGHNT, CDR2 YYREEE (reference sequence).

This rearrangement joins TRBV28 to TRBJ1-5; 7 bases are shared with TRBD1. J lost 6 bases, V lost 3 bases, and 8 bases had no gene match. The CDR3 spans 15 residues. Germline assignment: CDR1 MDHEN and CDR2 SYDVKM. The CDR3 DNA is TGTGCCAGCAGTTTTTTTGGCAGGGACAGTCAGCCCCAGCATTTT. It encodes CASSFFGRDSQPQHF.

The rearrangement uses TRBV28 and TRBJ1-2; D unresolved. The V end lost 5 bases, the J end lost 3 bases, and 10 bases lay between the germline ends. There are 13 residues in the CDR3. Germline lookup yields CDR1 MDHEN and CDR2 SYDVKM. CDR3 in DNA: TGTGCCAGCAGTCTCCCCGGGGACTATGGCTACACCTTC. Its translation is CASSLPGDYGYTF.

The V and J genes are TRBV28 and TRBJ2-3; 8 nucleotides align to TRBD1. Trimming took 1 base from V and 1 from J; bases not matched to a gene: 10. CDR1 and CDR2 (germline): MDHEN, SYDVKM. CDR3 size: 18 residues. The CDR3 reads CASSLFQQGDWGTDTQYF. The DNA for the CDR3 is TGTGCCAGCAGTTTATTCCAACAGGGGGATTGGGGCACAGATACGCAGTATTTT.

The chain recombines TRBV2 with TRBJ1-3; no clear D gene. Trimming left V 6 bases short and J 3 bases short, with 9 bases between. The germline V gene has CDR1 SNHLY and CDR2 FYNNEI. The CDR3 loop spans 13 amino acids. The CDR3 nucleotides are TGTGCCAGCAGAGGAGAGGTTGGAAACACCATATATTTT. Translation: CASRGEVGNTIYF. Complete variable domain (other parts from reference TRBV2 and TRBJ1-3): EPEVTQTPSHQVTQMGQEVILRCVPISNHLYFYWYRQILGQKVEFLVSFYNNEISEKSEIFDDQFSVERPDGSNFTLKIRSTKLEDSAMYFCASRGEVGNTIYFGEGSWLTVV.

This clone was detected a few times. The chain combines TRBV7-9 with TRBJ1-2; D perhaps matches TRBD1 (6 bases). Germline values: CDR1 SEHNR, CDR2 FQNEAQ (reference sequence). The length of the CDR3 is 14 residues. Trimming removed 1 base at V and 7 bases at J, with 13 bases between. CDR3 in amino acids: CASSLVGGPAGYTF. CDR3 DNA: TGTGCCAGCAGCTTAGTGGGGGGCCCGGCTGGCTACACCTTC. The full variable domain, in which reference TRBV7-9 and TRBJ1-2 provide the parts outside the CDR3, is DTGVSQNPRHKITKRGQNVTFRCDPISEHNRLYWYRQTLGQGPEFLTYFQNEAQLEKSRLLSDRFSAERPKGSFSTLEIQRTEQGDSAMYLCASSLVGGPAGYTFGSGTRLTVV.

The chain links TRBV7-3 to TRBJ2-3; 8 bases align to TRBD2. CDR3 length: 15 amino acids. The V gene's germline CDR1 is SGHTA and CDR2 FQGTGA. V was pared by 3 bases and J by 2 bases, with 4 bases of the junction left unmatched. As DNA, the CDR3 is TGTGCCAGCAGCTTCGATAGCGGGGCCACAGATACGCAGTATTTT. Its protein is CASSFDSGATDTQYF.

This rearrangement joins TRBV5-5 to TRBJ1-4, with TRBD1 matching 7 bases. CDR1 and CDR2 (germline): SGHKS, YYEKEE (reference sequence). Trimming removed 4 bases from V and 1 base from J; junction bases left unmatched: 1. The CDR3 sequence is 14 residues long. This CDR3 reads CASSRDRTNEKLFF. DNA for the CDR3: TGTGCCAGCAGCCGGGACAGAACTAATGAAAAACTGTTTTTT.

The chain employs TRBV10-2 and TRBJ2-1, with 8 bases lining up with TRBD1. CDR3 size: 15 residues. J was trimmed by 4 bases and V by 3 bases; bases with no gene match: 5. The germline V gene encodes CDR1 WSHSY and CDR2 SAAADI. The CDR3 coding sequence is TGCGCCAGCAGTGATTTAGGACAGGGATACAATGAGCAGTTCTTC. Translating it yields CASSDLGQGYNEQFF.

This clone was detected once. CDR3 sequence (DNA): TGTGCCAGTAGTACGAAGGAGGGATATGGCTACACCTTC. This encodes CASSTKEGYGYTF. The chain couples TRBV19 to TRBJ1-2; D is unresolved. The V end lost 4 bases, the J end lost 5 bases, and 11 bases lay between the germline ends. There are 13 residues in the CDR3. Germline values: CDR1 LNHDA, CDR2 SQIVND (reference sequence).

The CDR3 loop reads CASTGQAGYEQYF. The CDR3 DNA sequence: TGTGCCAGCACAGGACAGGCGGGCTACGAGCAGTACTTC. The chain links TRBV6-6 to TRBJ2-7; TRBD1 aligns across 7 bases. The length of the CDR3 is 13 residues. The germline V gene has CDR1 MNHNY and CDR2 SVGAGI (reference sequence). V was pared by 7 bases and J by 3 bases, with 6 bases of the junction left unmatched.

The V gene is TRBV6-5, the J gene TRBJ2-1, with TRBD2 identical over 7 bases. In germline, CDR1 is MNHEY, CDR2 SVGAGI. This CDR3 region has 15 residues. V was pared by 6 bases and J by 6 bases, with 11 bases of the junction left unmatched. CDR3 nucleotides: TGTGCCAGCAGAATTACTAGCGTAGAAACCAATGAGCAGTTCTTC. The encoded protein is CASRITSVETNEQFF.

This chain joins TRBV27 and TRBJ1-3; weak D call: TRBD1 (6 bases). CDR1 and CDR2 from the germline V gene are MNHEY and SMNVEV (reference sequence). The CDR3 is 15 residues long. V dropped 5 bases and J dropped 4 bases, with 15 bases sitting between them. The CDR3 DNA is TGTGCCAGCAGTCGAGGACAGCCTATGGGAAACACCATATATTTT. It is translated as CASSRGQPMGNTIYF.

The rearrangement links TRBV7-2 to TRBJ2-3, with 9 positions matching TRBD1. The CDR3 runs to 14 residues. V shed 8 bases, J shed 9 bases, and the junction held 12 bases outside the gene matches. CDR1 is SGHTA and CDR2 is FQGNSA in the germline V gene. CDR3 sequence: CASYPGQGGGTQYF. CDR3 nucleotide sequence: TGTGCCAGCTATCCGGGACAGGGAGGGGGAACGCAGTATTTT. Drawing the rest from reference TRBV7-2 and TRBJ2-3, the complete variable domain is GAGVSQSPSNKVTEKGKDVELRCDPISGHTALYWYRQSLGQGLEFLIYFQGNSAPDKSGLPSDRFSAERTGGSVSTLTIQRTQQEDSAVYLCASYPGQGGGTQYFGPGTRLTVL.

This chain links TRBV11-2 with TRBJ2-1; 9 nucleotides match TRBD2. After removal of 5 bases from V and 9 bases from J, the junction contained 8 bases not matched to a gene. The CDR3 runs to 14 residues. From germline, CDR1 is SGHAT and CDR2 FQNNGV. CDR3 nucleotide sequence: TGTGCCAGCAGCCAAGATAGCGGGAGCGGTGAGCAGTTCTTC. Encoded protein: CASSQDSGSGEQFF.

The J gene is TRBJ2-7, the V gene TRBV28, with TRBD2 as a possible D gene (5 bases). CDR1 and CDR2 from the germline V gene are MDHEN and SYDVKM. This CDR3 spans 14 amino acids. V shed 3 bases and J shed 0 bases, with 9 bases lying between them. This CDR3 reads CASSFGRASYEQYF. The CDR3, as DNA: TGTGCCAGCAGTTTCGGGCGGGCCTCCTACGAGCAGTACTTC.

CDR3 bases: TGTGCCTGGAGTGTACAAGGGGGGCGGAATCAGCCCCAGCATTTT. This codes for CAWSVQGGRNQPQHF. This chain connects TRBV30 to TRBJ1-5, with D possibly TRBD1 on 6 matching bases. Trimming took off 0 bases at V and 4 bases at J, with 13 bases between the two ends. This CDR3 region has 15 residues. Germline-derived CDR1 and CDR2 are GTSNPN and SVGIG (reference sequence). Full variable domain (rest looked up from reference TRBV30 and TRBJ1-5): SQTIHQWPATLVQPVGSPLSLECTVEGTSNPNLYWYRQAAGRGLQLLFYSVGIGQISSEVPQNLSASRPQDRQFILSSKKLLLSDSGFYLCAWSVQGGRNQPQHFGDGTRLSIL.

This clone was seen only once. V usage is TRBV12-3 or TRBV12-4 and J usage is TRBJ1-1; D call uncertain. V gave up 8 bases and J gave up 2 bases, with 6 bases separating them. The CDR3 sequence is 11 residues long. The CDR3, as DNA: TGTGCCAGCTGCGGAAACACTGAAGCTTTCTTT. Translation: CASCGNTEAFF.

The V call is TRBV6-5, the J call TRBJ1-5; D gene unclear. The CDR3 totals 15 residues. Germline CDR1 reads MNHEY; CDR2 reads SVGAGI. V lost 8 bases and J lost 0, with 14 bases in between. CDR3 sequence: CASRRAVNSNQPQHF. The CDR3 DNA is TGTGCCAGCCGGCGGGCAGTTAATAGCAATCAGCCCCAGCATTTT.

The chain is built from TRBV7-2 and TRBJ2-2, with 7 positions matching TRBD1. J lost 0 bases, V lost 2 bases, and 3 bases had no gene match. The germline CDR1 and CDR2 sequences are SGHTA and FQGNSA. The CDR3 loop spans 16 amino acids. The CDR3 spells CASSLSGTANTGELFF. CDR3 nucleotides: TGTGCCAGCAGCTTATCCGGGACAGCGAACACCGGGGAGCTGTTTTTT.

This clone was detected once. The CDR3 nucleotides read TGTGCCAGCAGCTTTACCGGGACAGGTCCTGAAAAACTGTTTTTT. Its translation is CASSFTGTGPEKLFF. J is TRBJ1-4 and V is TRBV5-5, with TRBD1 matching 8 bases. Germline lookup yields CDR1 SGHKS and CDR2 YYEKEE (reference sequence). The trim removed 2 bases at V and 7 bases at J, leaving 7 bases unmatched. This CDR3 is built from 15 residues.

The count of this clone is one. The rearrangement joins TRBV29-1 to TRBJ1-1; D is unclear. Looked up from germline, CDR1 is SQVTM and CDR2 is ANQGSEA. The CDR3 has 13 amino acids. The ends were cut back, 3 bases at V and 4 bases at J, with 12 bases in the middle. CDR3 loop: CSVDSGRSTEAFF. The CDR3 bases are TGCAGCGTTGACTCGGGTCGGAGCACTGAAGCTTTCTTT.